This T cell receptor beta chain emerged from a study of response to subunit inactivated influenza vaccine. Each CDR3 protein is one row after TCRdb ran MiXCR on the RT-PCR reads. The sample records more than 200,000 distinct CDR3 sequences, 12% being singletons. This clonotype appeared a few times. This clonotype was sampled from a man aged 50-60 years who received an inactivated influenza vaccine. The sequences come from non-naive T cells sorted from PBMCs, collected around 15 days before vaccination.

CDR3 nucleotides: TGTGCCAGCAGTTTAAACAGGGACTCCTCCTACGAGCAGTACTTC. The encoded protein is CASSLNRDSSYEQYF. The chain links TRBV28 to TRBJ2-7, with D perhaps TRBD1 or TRBD2 (6 bases each). This CDR3 spans 15 amino acids. With 2 bases removed from V and 0 bases from J, the gap between germline ends came to 11 bases. CDR1 and CDR2 (germline): MDHEN, SYDVKM. The full variable domain, its missing parts supplied by reference TRBV28 and TRBJ2-7, is DVKVTQSSRYLVKRTGEKVFLECVQDMDHENMFWYRQDPGLGLRLIYFSYDVKMKEKGDIPEGYSVSREKKERFSLILESASTNQTSMYLCASSLNRDSSYEQYFGPGTRLTVT.